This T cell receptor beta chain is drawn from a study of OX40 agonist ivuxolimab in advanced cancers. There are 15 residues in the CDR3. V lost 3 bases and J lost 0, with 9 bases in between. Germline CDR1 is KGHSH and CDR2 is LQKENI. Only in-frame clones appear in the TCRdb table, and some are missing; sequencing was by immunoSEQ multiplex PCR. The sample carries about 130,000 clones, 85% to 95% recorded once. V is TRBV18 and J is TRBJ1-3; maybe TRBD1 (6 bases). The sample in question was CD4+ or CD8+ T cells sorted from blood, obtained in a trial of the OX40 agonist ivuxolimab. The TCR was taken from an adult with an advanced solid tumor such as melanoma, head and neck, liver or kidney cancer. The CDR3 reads CASSPKQGSGNTIYF. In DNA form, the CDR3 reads TGTGCCAGCTCACCTAAACAGGGCTCTGGAAACACCATATATTTT.